One TCR beta chain is described in this entry. What it binds is not known. Given a much more abundant clone one base away, this may be a read error. There are 16 residues in the CDR3. Germline V gives CDR1 MNHEY, CDR2 SMNVEV (reference sequence). It was RNA transcripts that yielded the amplified TCR beta CDR3 regions. When the TCR CDR3 underwent first-round RT-PCR, the HTBI primer set was used. Via MiXCR, TCRdb re-called the multiplex PCR reads, giving one row per CDR3 protein. This repertoire shows more than 650,000 distinct CDR3 sequences, 13% to 15% found once; its top ten account for roughly a tenth. This sample is part of a study of T cells in Graves' hyperthyroidism and ophthalmopathy. At the level of the study: At initial diagnosis, before any treatment had begun, peripheral blood was obtained. Study-level results: Most expanded thyroid clonotypes above 0.001 recurred in blood.

Patients counted as stable if ophthalmopathy did not develop within 18 months. This receptor was taken from a woman aged 18-35 years with Graves' hyperthyroidism. The specimen was blood. The V and J genes are TRBV27 and TRBJ2-7; 11 bases fit TRBD1. The CDR3: CASSTRDRGKGYERYF. The CDR3 nucleotides are TGTGCCAGCAGTACCCGGGACAGGGGGAAAGGGTACGAGCGGTACTTC.